Listed here are 30 T cell receptor beta chains from one sample, sequenced in a study of Ad26.COV2.S vaccination and SARS-CoV-2 variants. The treatment was: some 20 received Ad26.COV2.S at low or high dose, single or two shots; about 5 received placebo; per-sample allocation not given. On day 63 after the first injection, vaccine and placebo recipients gave samples. Assay: immunoSEQ multiplex PCR; the TCRdb copy retains only in-frame clones and omits some. This sample yields roughly 680,000 clones, of which roughly 90% are seen a single time; about 1.5% belongs to the top ten. The sample consisted of peripheral blood, taken in a trial of Ad26.COV2.S vaccine versus placebo. The receptors originated from a person aged 18-65 years who received the Ad26.COV2.S COVID-19 vaccine or a placebo.

V and J are TRBV6-2 or TRBV6-3 and TRBJ2-5; 9 bases agree with TRBD1. Unmatched junction bases numbered 7, after V lost 0 bases and J lost 5 bases. CDR1 and CDR2 from the germline V gene are MNHEY and SVGEGT. The CDR3 loop spans 16 amino acids. The CDR3 nucleotides are TGTGCCAGCAGTTACTCTTTGGGACAGGGTCTTGAGACCCAGTACTTC. It specifies CASSYSLGQGLETQYF.

The rearrangement links TRBV30 to TRBJ1-6; D remains ambiguous. The CDR3 runs to 14 residues. Deletions cut 4 bases from V and 9 bases from J, with 16 bases between. CDR1 is GTSNPN and CDR2 is SVGIG in the germline V gene (reference sequence). This CDR3 reads CAWTYTSECSPLHF. The DNA for the CDR3 is TGTGCCTGGACGTACACCTCGGAGTGTTCACCCCTCCACTTT.

J is TRBJ1-6 and V is TRBV19, with 7 bases fitting TRBD1. Germline loops: CDR1 LNHDA, CDR2 SQIVND (reference sequence). The CDR3 totals 15 residues. Trimming cost V 6 bases and J 7 bases; bases outside gene matches: 9. This CDR3 reads CASSATGTVNSPLHF. DNA of the CDR3: TGTGCCAGTAGCGCCACCGGGACAGTCAATTCACCCCTCCACTTT. The full variable domain, with the rest looked up from reference TRBV19 and TRBJ1-6, is DGGITQSPKYLFRKEGQNVTLSCEQNLNHDAMYWYRQDPGQGLRLIYYSQIVNDFQKGDIAEGYSVSREKKESFPLTVTSAQKNPTAFYLCASSATGTVNSPLHFGNGTRLTVT.

The chain recombines TRBV5-1 with TRBJ2-7, with D unresolved. The CDR3 is made up of 13 amino acids. In germline, CDR1 is SGHRS, CDR2 YFSETQ. Deletions cut 3 bases from V and 5 bases from J, with 12 bases between. The CDR3 sequence: CASSSAGVHEQYF. DNA for the CDR3: TGCGCCAGCAGCTCCGCTGGGGTCCACGAGCAGTACTTC.

In this sample, this clone turned up once. The chain carries TRBV19 and TRBJ2-1; 12 bases line up with TRBD2. This CDR3 is 19 amino acids long. CDR1 is LNHDA, CDR2 SQIVND, per germline (reference sequence). V was clipped by 0 bases and J by 8 bases; unmatched bases: 14. CDR3 loop: CASSIDLGTSGRTAHEQFF. Here the CDR3 DNA reads TGTGCCAGTAGTATAGATCTCGGAACTAGCGGGAGGACGGCCCATGAGCAGTTCTTC.

The V gene is TRBV5-6, the J gene TRBJ1-2; D call uncertain. This CDR3 comprises 13 residues. Germline CDR1 and CDR2: SGHDT and YYEEEE. Trimming shortened V by 4 bases and J by 4 bases, and 11 bases separated the two germline ends. DNA of the CDR3: TGTGCCAGCAGCCAGCAGGCCCTCTATGGCTACACCTTC. It is translated as CASSQQALYGYTF.

This sequence joins TRBV7-2 and TRBJ2-3; tentatively, D is TRBD1 (7 bases). V dropped 5 bases and J dropped 1 base, with 13 bases sitting between them. The V gene's germline CDR1 is SGHTA and CDR2 FQGNSA. The CDR3 is 15 amino acids. CDR3 bases: TGTGCCAGCAGCCCCCAGGGGGGAGGCACAGATACGCAGTATTTT. This sequence encodes CASSPQGGGTDTQYF.

The rearrangement uses TRBV5-4 and TRBJ2-3; 9 bases align to TRBD2. This CDR3 is built from 16 residues. Trimming removed 4 bases from V and 1 base from J; junction bases left unmatched: 7. Germline CDR1 SGHNT, CDR2 YYREEE (reference sequence). The CDR3 region is CASSPGTSRGTDTQYF. CDR3 sequence (DNA): TGTGCCAGCAGCCCCGGGACTAGCAGAGGCACAGATACGCAGTATTTT.

This chain uses TRBV18 with TRBJ1-1; no reliable D call. Germline CDR1 KGHSH, CDR2 LQKENI. This CDR3 is built from 16 residues. V dropped 3 bases and J dropped 1 base, with 15 bases sitting between them. The DNA of the CDR3 is TGTGCCAGCTCACCTGCCCCGACGGAGACGAACACTGAAGCTTTCTTT. Protein product: CASSPAPTETNTEAFF.

The chain links TRBV19 to TRBJ1-5; 7 bases match TRBD1. Trimming removed 9 bases from V and 4 bases from J; junction bases left unmatched: 6. The germline gives CDR1 LNHDA, CDR2 SQIVND (reference sequence). CDR3 length: 13 amino acids. This CDR3 reads CASLQGPNQPQHF. In DNA form, the CDR3 reads TGTGCCAGCTTACAGGGGCCTAATCAGCCCCAGCATTTT. The full variable domain, completed using reference TRBV19 and TRBJ1-5, is DGGITQSPKYLFRKEGQNVTLSCEQNLNHDAMYWYRQDPGQGLRLIYYSQIVNDFQKGDIAEGYSVSREKKESFPLTVTSAQKNPTAFYLCASLQGPNQPQHFGDGTRLSIL.

Only one count was recorded for this clone. This sequence joins TRBV12-3 or TRBV12-4 and TRBJ1-6, with TRBD1 as a possible D gene (6 bases). The V gene lost 7 bases and the J gene lost 7 bases, with 8 bases spanning the gap. There are 12 residues in the CDR3. The CDR3 DNA reads TGTGCCAGCAAAACAGGGAATTCACCCCTCCACTTT. Translating gives CASKTGNSPLHF.

The genes are TRBV11-2 and TRBJ1-6; no firm D call. There are 15 residues in the CDR3. CDR1 and CDR2 from the germline V gene are SGHAT and FQNNGV. With 1 base removed from V and 0 bases from J, the gap between germline ends came to 4 bases. The CDR3 DNA reads TGTGCCAGCAGCTTAGGGAGCTCCTATAATTCACCCCTCCACTTT. Encoded protein: CASSLGSSYNSPLHF.

The chain couples TRBV24-1 to TRBJ2-3, with unresolved D. This CDR3 region has 14 residues. The germline V gene has CDR1 KGHDR and CDR2 SFDVKD. V lost 3 bases and J lost 1, with 7 bases in between. The CDR3 region is CATSDSAGTDTQYF. The CDR3 nucleotides are TGTGCCACCAGTGATAGCGCTGGCACAGATACGCAGTATTTT.

This sequence joins TRBV7-9 and TRBJ1-3; the D is unclear. This CDR3 contains 18 residues. Germline CDR1 SEHNR, CDR2 FQNEAQ (reference sequence). The germline V and J ends were trimmed by 1 base and 0 bases, with 16 bases remaining between them. DNA of the CDR3: TGTGCCAGCAGCTTAGAAGGCGGGAGGTGGCTCTCTGGAAACACCATATATTTT. Protein sequence: CASSLEGGRWLSGNTIYF.

The chain uses TRBV23-1 and TRBJ2-7, with D possibly called TRBD1 or TRBD2 (6 bases each). TRBV23-1 carries the ORF label, with uncertain function. There are 16 residues in the CDR3. The V gene lost 6 bases and the J gene lost 8 bases, with 26 bases spanning the gap. The CDR3 is CASRGRYGEVGGKQYF. The CDR3 coding sequence is TGCGCCAGCAGAGGTAGGTACGGGGAGGTAGGGGGGAAGCAGTACTTC.

This clone occurred many times. The rearrangement links TRBV28 to TRBJ1-2, with 9 nucleotides matching TRBD1. Germline CDR1 and CDR2: MDHEN and SYDVKM. The CDR3 is 16 residues long. The V segment lost 8 bases and the J segment 8 bases; nucleotides outside the gene matches: 18. CDR3: CASALGTGSGLRGYTF. The DNA of the CDR3 is TGTGCCAGCGCCCTCGGGACAGGGAGCGGACTGAGGGGCTACACCTTC.

The CDR3 reads CASSESRTSFHNEQFF. CDR3 sequence (DNA): TGTGCCAGCAGTGAATCGAGGACTAGCTTCCACAATGAGCAGTTCTTC. The chain couples TRBV25-1 to TRBJ2-1; 8 positions agree with TRBD2. Germline lookup yields CDR1 MGHDK and CDR2 SYGVNS. The CDR3 sequence is 16 residues long. V lost 1 base and J lost 5; bases outside the gene matches: 7.

The count of this clone is one. This chain uses TRBV6-2 or TRBV6-3 with TRBJ2-3; D is ambiguous. Germline CDR1 and CDR2: MNHEY and SVGEGT. V was pared by 6 bases and J by 1 base, with 17 bases between. The CDR3 has 16 amino acids. CDR3 protein: CASSPRLSGRTDTQYF. DNA of the CDR3: TGTGCCAGCAGCCCTAGACTCTCCGGGCGCACAGATACGCAGTATTTT.

Worth noting for this clone: Other DNA sequences in this sample translate to the same CDR3. The chain recombines TRBV12-3 or TRBV12-4 with TRBJ2-5; no clear D gene. V dropped 2 bases and J dropped 4 bases, with 2 bases sitting between them. CDR3 length: 11 amino acids. The CDR3 protein is CASSLLETQYF. The CDR3 DNA follows: TGTGCCAGCAGTTTATTAGAGACCCAGTACTTC.

This chain joins TRBV5-1 and TRBJ2-5; 8 positions match TRBD1. Germline V gives CDR1 SGHRS, CDR2 YFSETQ. The CDR3 has 13 amino acids. V gave up 4 bases and J gave up 5 bases; unmatched junction bases: 4. DNA of the CDR3: TGCGCCAGCAGCCCCGGACAGGGTGAGACCCAGTACTTC. This sequence encodes CASSPGQGETQYF.

This chain links TRBV19 with TRBJ2-2, with 12 bases identical to TRBD2. Germline assignment: CDR1 LNHDA and CDR2 SQIVND (reference sequence). Unmatched junction bases numbered 5, after V lost 5 bases and J lost 7 bases. The CDR3 totals 15 residues. CDR3 sequence: CASSSSGRGGGELFF. The CDR3 DNA sequence: TGTGCCAGTAGTTCTAGCGGGAGGGGAGGCGGGGAGCTGTTTTTT.

The CDR3 protein is CSVHTTGGPTSYEQYF. The CDR3 DNA sequence: TGCAGCGTACATACGACAGGGGGCCCAACCTCCTACGAGCAGTACTTC. This chain uses TRBV29-1 with TRBJ2-7; 10 bases agree with TRBD1. V trimming: 6 bases; J trimming: 0 bases; junction bases outside the gene matches: 11. Germline CDR1 SQVTM, CDR2 ANQGSEA. The CDR3 runs to 16 residues.

The J gene is TRBJ2-5, the V gene TRBV30; 9 positions agree with TRBD1. The J segment lost 4 bases and the V segment lost 6 bases, leaving 6 bases of the junction unmatched. CDR3 length: 13 amino acids. Germline values: CDR1 GTSNPN, CDR2 SVGIG (reference sequence). The chain's CDR3 is CACTTGGRETQYF. The CDR3 DNA is TGTGCCTGCACCACAGGGGGCAGAGAGACCCAGTACTTC.

The J gene is TRBJ2-7, the V gene TRBV27; D is unresolved. V was shortened by 2 bases and J by 0 bases, with 5 bases between the two germline ends. The CDR3 runs 13 residues. Germline CDR1 MNHEY, CDR2 SMNVEV (reference sequence). The CDR3 DNA reads TGTGCCAGCAGTTTAGACACCTCCTACGAGCAGTACTTC. It specifies CASSLDTSYEQYF.

CDR3 coding DNA: TGTGCCAGCAGCTGGGGGACAGGGAGGTTTGCTAATTCACCCCTCCACTTT. Protein sequence: CASSWGTGRFANSPLHF. The chain uses TRBV5-6 and TRBJ1-6, with 9 bases matching TRBD1. CDR3 length: 17 amino acids. Germline V CDR1 and CDR2: SGHDT, YYEEEE. J gave up 6 bases and V 3 bases, and 10 bases lay outside the gene matches.

This clone was counted a single time. The chain links TRBV10-3 to TRBJ1-5, with unresolved D. CDR1 and CDR2 (germline): ENHRY, SYGVKD. V was clipped by 3 bases and J by 4 bases, with 13 bases between them. The CDR3 consists of 15 residues. The CDR3 loop reads CAISDGSIRNQPQHF. The CDR3 region has the DNA TGTGCCATCAGTGATGGCTCAATACGGAATCAGCCCCAGCATTTT.

With regard to this clone: Other DNA sequences in the sample encode the same CDR3. V is TRBV19 and J is TRBJ1-1; a possible D gene is TRBD1 (5 bases). With 5 bases removed from V and 5 bases from J, the gap between germline ends came to 12 bases. This CDR3 has 13 residues. In germline, CDR1 is LNHDA, CDR2 SQIVND (reference sequence). CDR3 loop: CASSATGGTEAFF. Written as DNA, the CDR3 is TGTGCCAGTAGTGCCACGGGGGGGACTGAAGCTTTCTTT. The variable domain in full, with the rest retrieved from reference TRBV19 and TRBJ1-1, is DGGITQSPKYLFRKEGQNVTLSCEQNLNHDAMYWYRQDPGQGLRLIYYSQIVNDFQKGDIAEGYSVSREKKESFPLTVTSAQKNPTAFYLCASSATGGTEAFFGQGTRLTVV.

V gene TRBV3-1 (or the pseudogene TRBV3-2) combines with J gene TRBJ1-4; TRBD1 agrees at 7 bases. The germline gives CDR1 LGHDT, CDR2 YNNKEL (reference sequence). V was pared by 4 bases and J by 8 bases, with 10 bases of the junction left unmatched. The CDR3 length is 15 residues. CDR3 nucleotide sequence: TGTGCCAGCAGCCCCAGGGACAGAACTCCCGAAAAACTGTTTTTT. As protein: CASSPRDRTPEKLFF.

The chain couples TRBV27 to TRBJ2-3; D is possibly TRBD1 (5 bases). Trimming left V 4 bases short and J 7 bases short, with 15 bases between. This CDR3 has 14 residues. In germline, CDR1 is MNHEY, CDR2 SMNVEV (reference sequence). CDR3 sequence: CASSSSWGANTQYF. The DNA for the CDR3 is TGTGCCAGCAGTTCATCCTGGGGCGCAAATACGCAGTATTTT.

The chain employs TRBV19 and TRBJ2-7, with 7 nucleotides matching TRBD1. CDR3 length: 14 residues. With V trimmed by 6 bases and J by 0 bases, 5 bases remained unmatched. Germline V gene sequence: CDR1 LNHDA, CDR2 SQIVND (reference sequence). As DNA, the CDR3 is TGTGCCAGTAGGGGGACAGTCAGCTCCTACGAGCAGTACTTC. It translates to CASRGTVSSYEQYF.